This T cell receptor (beta chain) was profiled in a study of cytomegalovirus exposure and HLA in healthy donors. Study-level results: Reported performance of the classifier showed diagnosis of cytomegalovirus status with high specificity and sensitivity. The investigators catalogued 150 to 200 TCR beta chains as cytomegalovirus-associated.

This table comes from immunoSEQ multiplex PCR, and its TCRdb copy is limited to in-frame clones, with some not included. Altogether 150,000 to 200,000 clones are present, about 90% being singletons, with the ten largest covering 5% to 7%. This clone has just one count. Its specificity is unknown. V lost 6 bases and J lost 0; bases outside the gene matches: 5. The germline CDR1 and CDR2 sequences are ENHRY and SYGVKD. The CDR3 covers 15 residues. The chain combines TRBV10-3 with TRBJ1-3; 7 bases are shared with TRBD1. The receptor comes from a woman in her 30s in good health and CMV-seronegative. The sequenced material came from PBMCs. The DNA for the CDR3 is TGTGCCATCAGCGCCGGACAGGACTCTGGAAACACCATATATTTT. Translation gives CAISAGQDSGNTIYF.